The T cell receptor beta chain described here comes from a study of T cell repertoires in cytomegalovirus infection. Across the study: Indicated by public TCR beta signatures were CMV infection and matching HLA type.

Germline V gene data show CDR1 as MNHEY and CDR2 as SVGAGI. J gave up 6 bases and V 5 bases, and 7 bases lay outside the gene matches. The CDR3 loop spans 15 amino acids. TCRdb reprocessed the reads with MiXCR, giving one entry per CDR3 protein. This repertoire shows 350,000 to 450,000 distinct CDR3 sequences, 15% to 20% found once; its top ten account for 8.7%. This clonotype was observed a handful of times. Its cognate antigen is unknown. Notes on the study in general: Cumulated frequencies of public TCR beta families served to identify carriers of CMV plus the relevant HLA. Dominating the ex vivo response were HLA-C-restricted CMV-specific TCR beta clonotypes.

The rearrangement links TRBV6-5 to TRBJ1-6; TRBD1 matches 7 bases. The sequence derives from a human donor in good health (CMV status not recorded). Some clones in this sample may be carry-over from other donors' samples. The sequenced sample was PBMCs. CDR3 DNA sequence: TGTGCCAGCAGTCGCTCGGGACAGATTAATTCACCCCTCCACTTT. Translated, it gives CASSRSGQINSPLHF.